The clone carrying this TCR beta chain was found many times. Its antigen remains unknown. The CDR3 extends over 14 amino acids. Between the trimmed V and J ends, which lost 3 bases and 0 bases, there was a span of 6 bases. The data originate from a study of T-cell reconstitution after alpha-beta-depleted transplantation in children. Points from the study as a whole: Some patients showed high day-60 TCRbeta diversity, which derived from surviving recipient T cells and thymic progenitors. It was reported that alpha-beta T cells came from several hundred expanded graft clones (about two months after transplant). A year had passed since transplant, and T-cell counts and diversity by then came mostly from newly produced T cells.

The authors prepared the TCRbeta library with unique molecular identifiers. Each CDR3 protein is one row after TCRdb ran MiXCR on the PCR reads. The profile shows hundreds of thousands of distinct CDR3 sequences, roughly a tenth of them singletons. This sequence joins TRBV12-3 or TRBV12-4 and TRBJ1-3; D is perhaps TRBD1 (5 bases). The material was PBMCs, obtained before TCRalphabeta/CD19-depleted stem cell transplant. The sequence derives from a child under 10 years old with inherited bone marrow failure, due to receive a stem cell transplant. CDR3 DNA sequence: TGTGCCAGCAGTTTCGGGGGCTCTGGAAACACCATATATTTT. Its translation: CASSFGGSGNTIYF.